What follows are 15 T cell receptor beta chains derived from one specimen sequenced in a study of shared clonotypes between healthy human individuals. Method: immunoSEQ multiplex PCR; TCRdb's copy keeps in-frame clones and lacks some. The sample contains about 450,000 clones, roughly 77% of which appear only once. The specimen sequenced was PBMCs. These receptors came from a woman aged 40-49 years in good health. Some clones in this sample may be carry-over from other donors' samples.

V and J are TRBV5-5 and TRBJ2-7, with a weak D call TRBD1 (5 bases). Trimming took 4 bases from V and 0 from J, leaving 14 bases between them. The CDR3 covers 15 residues. The germline gives CDR1 SGHKS, CDR2 YYEKEE (reference sequence). This CDR3 is CASSQDIGASYEQYF. CDR3 bases: TGTGCCAGCAGCCAAGACATAGGGGCCTCCTACGAGCAGTACTTC.

This chain links TRBV4-1 with TRBJ1-2; 8 bases align to TRBD1. The CDR3 has 16 amino acids. CDR1 is MGHRA and CDR2 is YSYEKL in the germline V gene. Losses at the gene ends were 3 bases for V and 4 bases for J; bases not matched to a gene: 10. CDR3 protein: CASSQPDRAVTYGYTF. DNA for the CDR3: TGCGCCAGCAGCCAGCCGGACAGGGCGGTAACCTATGGCTACACCTTC.

The chain links TRBV28 to TRBJ1-5; 12 bases align to TRBD1. With 4 bases clipped from V and 4 bases from J, the junction kept 5 bases outside the gene matches. CDR1 MDHEN and CDR2 SYDVKM come from the germline V gene. The CDR3 covers 16 residues. CDR3 in DNA: TGTGCCAGCAGTTGGGGGACAGGGGGCTGGAATCAGCCCCAGCATTTT. Amino acids: CASSWGTGGWNQPQHF. The full variable domain, with the rest looked up from reference TRBV28 and TRBJ1-5, is DVKVTQSSRYLVKRTGEKVFLECVQDMDHENMFWYRQDPGLGLRLIYFSYDVKMKEKGDIPEGYSVSREKKERFSLILESASTNQTSMYLCASSWGTGGWNQPQHFGDGTRLSIL.

V usage is TRBV6-8 and J usage is TRBJ2-1; 13 nucleotides match TRBD2. V was pared by 6 bases and J by 4 bases, with 24 bases of the junction left unmatched. The CDR3 consists of 22 residues. CDR1 MNHGY and CDR2 SAAAGT come from the germline V gene. This chain's CDR3 is CASSPIVTGLAGAGGAYNEQFF. CDR3 nucleotides: TGTGCCAGCAGCCCCATCGTGACCGGACTAGCGGGAGCGGGGGGGGCTTACAATGAGCAGTTCTTC.

Turning to this clone: An end of the junction differs from the germline gene, which may be a read error. The gene calls are TRBV2 and TRBJ2-7, with a possible D match to TRBD2 (6 bases). The length of the CDR3 is 13 residues. Germline loops: CDR1 SNHLY, CDR2 FYNNEI. The CDR3: CASIPGLTYQQYF. CDR3 nucleotides: TGTGCCAGCATACCGGGACTTACCTACCAGCAGTACTTC.

The CDR3 DNA reads TGTGCCTGGAGTGCCTCTAGCTCCGGGGAGCTGTTTTTT. Translation: CAWSASSSGELFF. The chain combines TRBV30 with TRBJ2-2; weak D call: TRBD2 (5 bases). Germline V gene sequence: CDR1 GTSNPN, CDR2 SVGIG (reference sequence). CDR3 length equals 13 residues. V was trimmed by 1 base and J by 6 bases, leaving 9 bases between them. Together with reference TRBV30 and TRBJ2-2, the CDR3 gives the full variable domain: SQTIHQWPATLVQPVGSPLSLECTVEGTSNPNLYWYRQAAGRGLQLLFYSVGIGQISSEVPQNLSASRPQDRQFILSSKKLLLSDSGFYLCAWSASSSGELFFGEGSRLTVL.

The chain is built from TRBV7-9 and TRBJ1-2; 10 bases align to TRBD1. This CDR3 spans 15 amino acids. From germline, CDR1 is SEHNR and CDR2 FQNEAQ (reference sequence). V was pared by 5 bases and J by 9 bases, with 12 bases of the junction left unmatched. For the CDR3, the DNA is TGTGCCAGCAGCCCGGATGGGACAGGGGCGGTTAGCTACACCTTC. Protein product: CASSPDGTGAVSYTF.

The chain employs TRBV19 and TRBJ2-7; TRBD1 aligns across 9 bases. With V trimmed by 3 bases and J by 3 bases, 6 bases remained unmatched. The CDR3 covers 15 residues. Germline CDR1 LNHDA, CDR2 SQIVND (reference sequence). The CDR3 here is CASSIAPGQGYEQYF. The CDR3 DNA reads TGTGCCAGTAGTATCGCGCCGGGACAGGGCTACGAGCAGTACTTC.

This clone was recorded only once. The chain recombines TRBV28 with TRBJ2-3; D unclear. CDR1 is MDHEN and CDR2 is SYDVKM in the germline V gene. This CDR3 comprises 11 residues. V shed 8 bases and J shed 6 bases, with 9 bases lying between them. CDR3 amino acids: CASLGSDTQYF. The CDR3 DNA sequence: TGTGCCAGCCTCGGGTCGGATACGCAGTATTTT.

V gene TRBV28 combines with J gene TRBJ2-1; unclear D gene. This CDR3 region has 16 residues. V lost 5 bases to trimming and J lost 4 bases, with 18 bases between them. The V gene's germline CDR1 is MDHEN and CDR2 SYDVKM. CDR3 DNA sequence: TGTGCCAGCAGTCGCCAGCCCGCCTTATATTACAATGAGCAGTTCTTC. Its protein product is CASSRQPALYYNEQFF.

The chain carries TRBV4-1 and TRBJ2-1, with 7 nucleotides matching TRBD2. The trim removed 1 base at V and 6 bases at J, leaving 9 bases unmatched. The germline V gene encodes CDR1 MGHRA and CDR2 YSYEKL. The CDR3 length is 16 residues. CDR3 bases: TGCGCCAGCAGCCAAGGCGGGTCTAGCGGTCGCAATGAGCAGTTCTTC. This gives the protein CASSQGGSSGRNEQFF.

The chain couples TRBV2 to TRBJ2-4, with a possible D match to TRBD1 (6 bases). Germline CDR1 SNHLY, CDR2 FYNNEI. This CDR3 has 12 amino acids. The V and J ends lost 9 bases and 8 bases respectively, with 14 bases between them. In DNA form, the CDR3 reads TGTGCCAGTGTACAGGGAATTCACATTCAGTACTTC. This sequence encodes CASVQGIHIQYF.

This clone has just one count. The rearrangement links TRBV4-2 to TRBJ2-7, with 12 bases matching TRBD2. In germline, CDR1 is LGHNA, CDR2 YNFKEQ. This CDR3 contains 17 residues. Trimming at V came to 1 base and at J to 2 bases, leaving 6 bases not matched to a gene. The CDR3 DNA reads TGTGCCAGCAGCCAAGGGACTAGCGGGATTTTGGCCTACGAGCAGTACTTC. This gives the protein CASSQGTSGILAYEQYF.

This clone showed up many times. The rearrangement uses TRBV7-8 and TRBJ2-1; TRBD2 is a possible D gene (6 bases). V shed 2 bases and J shed 7 bases, with 12 bases lying between them. The CDR3 runs to 14 residues. Germline V CDR1 and CDR2: SGHVS, FQNEAQ. As DNA, the CDR3 is TGTGCCAGCAGCTTAAGGTGGGAGGAGAATGAGCAGTTCTTC. It translates to CASSLRWEENEQFF.

This clone was recorded a few times. The chain employs TRBV4-1 and TRBJ2-7, with 9 bases identical to TRBD1. Trimming took 5 bases from V and 2 from J; bases not matched to a gene: 4. Germline lookup yields CDR1 MGHRA and CDR2 YSYEKL. CDR3 size: 14 residues. DNA of the CDR3: TGCGCCAGCAGCGCGGGACAGGGACCCTACGAGCAGTACTTC. It encodes CASSAGQGPYEQYF.